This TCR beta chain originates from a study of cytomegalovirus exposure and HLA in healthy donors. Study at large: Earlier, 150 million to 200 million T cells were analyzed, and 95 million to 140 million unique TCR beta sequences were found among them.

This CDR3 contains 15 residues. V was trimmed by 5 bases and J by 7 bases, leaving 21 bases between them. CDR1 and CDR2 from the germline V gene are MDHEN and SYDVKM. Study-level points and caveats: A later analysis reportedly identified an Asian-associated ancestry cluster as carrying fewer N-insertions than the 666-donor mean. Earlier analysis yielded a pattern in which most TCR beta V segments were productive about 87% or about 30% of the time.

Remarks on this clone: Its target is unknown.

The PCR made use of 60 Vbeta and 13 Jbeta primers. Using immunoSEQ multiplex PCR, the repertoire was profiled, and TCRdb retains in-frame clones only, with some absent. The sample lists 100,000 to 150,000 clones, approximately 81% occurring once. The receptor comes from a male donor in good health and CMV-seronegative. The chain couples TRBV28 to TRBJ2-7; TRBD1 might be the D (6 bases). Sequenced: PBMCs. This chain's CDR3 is CASSGHAQGFREQYF. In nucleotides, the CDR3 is TGTGCCAGCAGTGGTCACGCACAGGGTTTTCGGGAGCAGTACTTC.